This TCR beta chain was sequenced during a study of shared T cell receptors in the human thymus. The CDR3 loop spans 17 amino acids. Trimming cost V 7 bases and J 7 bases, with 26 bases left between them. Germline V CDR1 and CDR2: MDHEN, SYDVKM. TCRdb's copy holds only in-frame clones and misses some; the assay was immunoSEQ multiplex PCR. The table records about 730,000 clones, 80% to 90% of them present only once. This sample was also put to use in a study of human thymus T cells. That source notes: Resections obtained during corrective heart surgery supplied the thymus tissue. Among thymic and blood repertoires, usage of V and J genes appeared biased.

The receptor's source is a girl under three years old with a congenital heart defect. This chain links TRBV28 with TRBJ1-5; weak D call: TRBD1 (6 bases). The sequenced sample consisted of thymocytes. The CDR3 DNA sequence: TGTGCCAGCATGGCCGGGGGGCAGCATTCACCTTCACAGCCCCAGCATTTT. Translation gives CASMAGGQHSPSQPQHF.